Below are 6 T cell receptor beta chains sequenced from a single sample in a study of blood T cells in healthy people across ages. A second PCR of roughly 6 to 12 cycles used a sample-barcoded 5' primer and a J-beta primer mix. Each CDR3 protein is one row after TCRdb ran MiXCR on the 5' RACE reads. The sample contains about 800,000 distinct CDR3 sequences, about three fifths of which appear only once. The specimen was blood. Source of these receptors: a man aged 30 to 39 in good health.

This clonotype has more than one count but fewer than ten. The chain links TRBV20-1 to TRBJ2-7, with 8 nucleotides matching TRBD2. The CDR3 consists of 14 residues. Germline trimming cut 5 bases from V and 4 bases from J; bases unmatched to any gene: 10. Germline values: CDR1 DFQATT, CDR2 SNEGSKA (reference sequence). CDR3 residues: CSAEPGTRNYEQYF. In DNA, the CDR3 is TGCAGTGCTGAGCCCGGGACTAGGAATTACGAGCAGTACTTC.

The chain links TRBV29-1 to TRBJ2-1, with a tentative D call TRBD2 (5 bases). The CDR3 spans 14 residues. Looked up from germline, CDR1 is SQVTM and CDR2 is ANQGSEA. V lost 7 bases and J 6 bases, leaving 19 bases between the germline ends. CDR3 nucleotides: TGCAGCGGCCGAACCAGCGGACCCCGCAATGAGCAGTTCTTC. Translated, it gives CSGRTSGPRNEQFF.

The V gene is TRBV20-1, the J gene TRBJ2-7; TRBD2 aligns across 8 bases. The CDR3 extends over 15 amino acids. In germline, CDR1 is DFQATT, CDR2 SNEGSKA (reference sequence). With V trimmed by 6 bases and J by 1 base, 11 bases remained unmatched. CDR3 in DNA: TGCAGTGCCACAAAACGGGGGGGCGGGTCCTACGAGCAGTACTTC. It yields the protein CSATKRGGGSYEQYF.

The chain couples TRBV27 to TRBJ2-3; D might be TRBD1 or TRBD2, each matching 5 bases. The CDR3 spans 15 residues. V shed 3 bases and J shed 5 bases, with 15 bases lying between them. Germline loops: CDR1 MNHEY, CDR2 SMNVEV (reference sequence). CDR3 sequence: CASSLIGTLEDTQYF. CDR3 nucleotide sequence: TGTGCCAGCAGTTTGATCGGGACCCTCGAAGATACGCAGTATTTT.

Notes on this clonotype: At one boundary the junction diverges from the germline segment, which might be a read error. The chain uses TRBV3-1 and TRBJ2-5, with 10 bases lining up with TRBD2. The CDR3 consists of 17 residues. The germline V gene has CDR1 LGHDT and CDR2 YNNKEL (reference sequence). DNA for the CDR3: TGTGCCAACAGCCAAGATCTAACTAGCGGGGACCAAGAGACCCAGTACTTC. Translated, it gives CANSQDLTSGDQETQYF.

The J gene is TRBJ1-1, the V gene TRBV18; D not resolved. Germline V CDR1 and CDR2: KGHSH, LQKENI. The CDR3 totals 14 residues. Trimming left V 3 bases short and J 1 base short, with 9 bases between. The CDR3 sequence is CASSPGNQNTEAFF. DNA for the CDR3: TGTGCCAGCTCACCTGGAAACCAGAACACTGAAGCTTTCTTT.